In its sample, the clone carrying this T cell receptor (beta chain) was seen a few times. This record comes from a study of cytomegalovirus exposure and HLA in healthy donors. Vbeta (60) and Jbeta (13) primers were used in the PCR. Here immunoSEQ multiplex PCR was the method, and the copy in TCRdb shows in-frame clones only, minus some. The data hold some 180,000 clones, with 80% observed a single time. This CDR3 region has 16 residues. Germline V gives CDR1 SGDLS, CDR2 YYNGEE. Trimming shortened V by 4 bases and J by 0 bases, and 15 bases separated the two germline ends. Sequenced sample: PBMCs. This clonotype originated in a woman under 40 in good health and CMV-seronegative. V is TRBV9 and J is TRBJ2-3; a weak D match, TRBD1 (6 bases). The CDR3 nucleotides read TGTGCCAGCAGCCCTCGACAGGCCCTTAGCACAGATACGCAGTATTTT. It specifies CASSPRQALSTDTQYF.